A selection of T cell receptor beta chains follows, all from one sample in a study of T cells after yellow fever vaccination. TCRdb re-called the 5' RACE reads through MiXCR, storing one row per CDR3 protein. Seen here are about 120,000 distinct CDR3 sequences, about 7% observed once, and the top ten hold more than 2.5%. The source was CD4+ T cells sorted from PBMCs, collected roughly 47 days after the first yellow fever vaccination. Source of these receptors: a man younger than 35 who received the YFV17D yellow fever vaccine. Each CDR3 is given with its conserved first and last residue. D genes are given only for firm matches. Expanded clones get a size class; other rows say once, few or many, or leave the size out.

D gene	V gene	clone size	J gene	CDR3 DNA	CDR3 protein
NA	TRBV5-6	many	TRBJ2-5	TGTGCCAGCAGCTTGGATGAGCAAGAGACCCAGTACTTC	CASSLDEQETQYF
NA	TRBV9	many	TRBJ2-3	TGTGCCAGCAGCGCTCCCGGGACGGCCACAGATACGCAGTATTTT	CASSAPGTATDTQYF
NA	TRBV7-9	many	TRBJ2-7	TGTGCCAGCAGCTTATTCGGTCAGGGTCCTTACGAGCAGTACTTC	CASSLFGQGPYEQYF
NA	TRBV12-3/TRBV12-4	few	TRBJ1-2	TGTGCCAGCAGTTTGGGATGGGGATTTGGGAACTATGGCTACACCTTC	CASSLGWGFGNYGYTF
NA	TRBV3-1	many	TRBJ1-4	TGTGCCAGCAGCCGCAACCCCGCCGGTGAAAAACTGTTTTTT	CASSRNPAGEKLFF
NA	TRBV20-1	many	TRBJ1-2	TGCAGTGCCTCCTCCGGGCCCGGCTACACCTTC	CSASSGPGYTF
NA	TRBV6-2/TRBV6-3	many	TRBJ1-5	TGTGCCAGCAGTTTGACAGAACGGGGTAGCAATCAGCCCCAGCATTTT	CASSLTERGSNQPQHF
NA	TRBV29-1	many	TRBJ2-5	TGCAGCGTTGTCCCGGGGGAAGAGACCCAGTACTTC	CSVVPGEETQYF
NA	TRBV20-1	many	TRBJ2-3	TGCAGTGCCCGGTCCTCAGCAGATACGCAGTATTTT	CSARSSADTQYF
NA	TRBV20-1	few	TRBJ2-1	TGCAGTGCTAGAGATGGAAGGGGGGGAAGCTACAATGAGCAGTTCTTC	CSARDGRGGSYNEQFF
NA	TRBV7-2	many	TRBJ2-5	TGTGCCAGCAGCTTAGCGCTGGCGGGTACCCCCCCAAGAGAGACCCAGTACTTC	CASSLALAGTPPRETQYF
TRBD2	TRBV5-1	many	TRBJ2-3	TGCGCCAGCAGCTTTACTACGGGGGGGCCGATCAAAGATACGCAGTATTTT	CASSFTTGGPIKDTQYF
NA	TRBV5-4	NA	TRBJ1-2	TGTGCCAGCAGCTTGGATCAGGGTGGCTATGGCTACACCTTC	CASSLDQGGYGYTF
NA	TRBV30	NA	TRBJ1-2	TGTGCCTGGAGTGTTTTGGGGGATAGCTATGGCTACACCTTC	CAWSVLGDSYGYTF
NA	TRBV5-1	many	TRBJ2-2	TGCGCCAGCAGTGCAGCTGGGGTAACCGGGGAGCTGTTTTTT	CASSAAGVTGELFF
NA	TRBV6-5	NA	TRBJ1-1	TGTGCCAGCAGTTACGTTCAGGACACTGAAGCTTTCTTT	CASSYVQDTEAFF
TRBD1	TRBV6-5	many	TRBJ1-4	TGTGCCAGCAGTTATGGGACAGGATATGAAAAACTGTTTTTT	CASSYGTGYEKLFF
TRBD2	TRBV7-7	many	TRBJ2-2	TGTGCTAGCGGGGGGGTACTACTGAACACCGGGGAGCTGTTTTTT	CASGGVLLNTGELFF
TRBD1	TRBV7-3	many	TRBJ1-1	TGTGCCAGCAGCTCGGGGGACAGAATAAAGAACACTGAAGCTTTCTTT	CASSSGDRIKNTEAFF
TRBD1	TRBV20-1	many	TRBJ2-3	TGCAGTGCGTACAGGGGGCGAAGCACAGATACGCAGTATTTT	CSAYRGRSTDTQYF
NA	TRBV10-3	many	TRBJ1-1	TGTGCCATCAGTGGGCAGGGCACTGAAGCTTTCTTT	CAISGQGTEAFF
TRBD1	TRBV5-1	many	TRBJ2-1	TGCGCCAGCAGGGAGGGACAGGGCAATGAGCAGTTCTTC	CASREGQGNEQFF
NA	TRBV20-1	many	TRBJ2-1	TGCAGTGCTCCACGGACACCAGGGCCAGACAATGAGCAGTTCTTC	CSAPRTPGPDNEQFF
NA	TRBV25-1	many	TRBJ1-4	TGTGCCAGCAGTGCGGAAGTTGTGGTAACTAATGAAAAACTGTTTTTT	CASSAEVVVTNEKLFF
NA	TRBV20-1	many	TRBJ2-7	TGCAGTGCTACCCCATTCGGGGCGGCCTACGAGCAGTACTTC	CSATPFGAAYEQYF
NA	TRBV29-1	many	TRBJ1-1	TGCAGCGTTGAGTTGGGGCGAGGCACTGAAGCTTTCTTT	CSVELGRGTEAFF
NA	TRBV5-4	many	TRBJ2-1	TGTGCCAGCAGGCAGGACCGCTTGGGGAGGCAGTTCTTC	CASRQDRLGRQFF
NA	TRBV6-5	many	TRBJ1-6	TGTGCCAGCAGTATCGGGACCGCCCAGGAATCACCCCTCCACTTT	CASSIGTAQESPLHF
TRBD1	TRBV4-3	many	TRBJ2-1	TGCGCCAGCAGCCAAAGTCCACAGGGGATTAGAGGGGATGAGCAGTTCTTC	CASSQSPQGIRGDEQFF
NA	TRBV6-2/TRBV6-3	many	TRBJ2-7	TGTGCCAGCACACCTTCGACAAGGGGCCGACGCCGATACTTC	CASTPSTRGRRRYF
TRBD2	TRBV20-1	many	TRBJ2-3	TGCAGTGCTAGAGATGCCGGGACTAGCGGGGGCACAGATACGCAGTATTTT	CSARDAGTSGGTDTQYF
TRBD2	TRBV6-5	many	TRBJ2-3	TGTGCCAGCAGTTATCAGGGTGGGAGGGGACGAGATACGCAGTATTTT	CASSYQGGRGRDTQYF
NA	TRBV5-1	NA	TRBJ2-7	TGCGCCAGCAGCTTGGGTCCAGGACTCACAAACTACGAGCAGTACTTC	CASSLGPGLTNYEQYF
TRBD2	TRBV5-6	many	TRBJ2-3	TGTGCCAGCAGCCCTCGGACTAGCGGGCGCACAGATACGCAGTATTTT	CASSPRTSGRTDTQYF
NA	TRBV4-3	many	TRBJ2-3	TGCGCCAGCAGCCAGGGGGCTAGCACAGATACGCAGTATTTT	CASSQGASTDTQYF
NA	TRBV5-1	many	TRBJ1-2	TGCGCCAGCAGCTTGGATGGGGGAGCTAACTATGGCTACACCTTC	CASSLDGGANYGYTF
NA	TRBV12-2	once	TRBJ2-1	TGTGCAAGTCGCTTGATTAGTAGGGGCATAGGTGAGCAGTTCTTC	CASRLISRGIGEQFF
NA	TRBV5-1	many	TRBJ2-3	TGCGCCAGCAGCTTCTGGAAGTTCACAGATACGCAGTATTTT	CASSFWKFTDTQYF
NA	TRBV6-4	many	TRBJ2-7	TGTGCCAGCCTGGGACATCGGCCCTACGAGCAGTACTTC	CASLGHRPYEQYF
NA	TRBV5-1	many	TRBJ2-5	TGCGCCAGCAGCTTCGACGGACAAGAGACCCAGTACTTC	CASSFDGQETQYF
TRBD2	TRBV7-2	many	TRBJ2-2	TGTGCCAGCAGCACTAGCGGGGAACGACCTTACACCGGGGAGCTGTTTTTT	CASSTSGERPYTGELFF
TRBD1	TRBV2	many	TRBJ1-4	TGTGCCAGCAGTGAAGTGGCAGGGGGAAGGACTAATGAAAAACTGTTTTTT	CASSEVAGGRTNEKLFF
TRBD1	TRBV7-6	many	TRBJ2-7	TGTGCCAGCAGCCCTTACAGGGGTGGCTACGAGCAGTACTTC	CASSPYRGGYEQYF
NA	TRBV5-6	few	TRBJ2-6	TGTGCCAGCAGCTTGGCCGTTAGCGGCCCTCTCTCTGGGGCCAACGTCCTGACTTTC	CASSLAVSGPLSGANVLTF
NA	TRBV7-2	few	TRBJ2-4	TGTGCCAGCAGCTTAGGGGTAGGCCTGGGTGGCAAAAACATTCAGTACTTC	CASSLGVGLGGKNIQYF
NA	TRBV12-3/TRBV12-4	many	TRBJ2-3	TGTGCCAGCAGTACCGGGACTCAAATTAGTACAGATACGCAGTATTTT	CASSTGTQISTDTQYF
TRBD1	TRBV7-8	many	TRBJ2-1	TGTGCCAGCAGTATCAATACGTTGGGACAGGGCTATGAGCAGTTCTTC	CASSINTLGQGYEQFF
TRBD2	TRBV5-1	many	TRBJ2-5	TGCGCCAGCAGCTTGGAGCCTAGCGGTAAACAAGAGACCCAGTACTTC	CASSLEPSGKQETQYF
TRBD2	TRBV5-5	many	TRBJ2-3	TGTGCCAGCAGCTTCAGCGGGGGGGCGACAAACACAGATACGCAGTATTTT	CASSFSGGATNTDTQYF
NA	TRBV5-1	many	TRBJ2-1	TGCGCCAGCAGCGTGGGGCAGCACTACAATGAGCAGTTCTTC	CASSVGQHYNEQFF
TRBD2	TRBV6-2/TRBV6-3	many	TRBJ2-1	TGTGCCAGCAGGCGGGGGGCGTCCTACAATGAGCAGTTCTTC	CASRRGASYNEQFF